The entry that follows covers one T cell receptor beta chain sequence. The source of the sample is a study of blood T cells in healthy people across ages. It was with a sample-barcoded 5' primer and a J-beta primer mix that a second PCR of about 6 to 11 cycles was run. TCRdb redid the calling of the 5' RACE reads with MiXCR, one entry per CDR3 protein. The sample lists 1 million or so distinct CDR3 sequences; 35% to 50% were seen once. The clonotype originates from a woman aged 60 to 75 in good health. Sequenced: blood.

CDR3 sequence (DNA): TGTGCCAGCAACAGGGGGGGAAACATTCAGTACTTC. Protein: CASNRGGNIQYF. This rearrangement joins TRBV2 to TRBJ2-4; TRBD1 might be the D (8 bases). V was shortened by 7 bases and J by 6 bases, with 10 bases between the two germline ends. CDR1 is SNHLY, CDR2 FYNNEI, per germline. This CDR3 is built from 12 residues.